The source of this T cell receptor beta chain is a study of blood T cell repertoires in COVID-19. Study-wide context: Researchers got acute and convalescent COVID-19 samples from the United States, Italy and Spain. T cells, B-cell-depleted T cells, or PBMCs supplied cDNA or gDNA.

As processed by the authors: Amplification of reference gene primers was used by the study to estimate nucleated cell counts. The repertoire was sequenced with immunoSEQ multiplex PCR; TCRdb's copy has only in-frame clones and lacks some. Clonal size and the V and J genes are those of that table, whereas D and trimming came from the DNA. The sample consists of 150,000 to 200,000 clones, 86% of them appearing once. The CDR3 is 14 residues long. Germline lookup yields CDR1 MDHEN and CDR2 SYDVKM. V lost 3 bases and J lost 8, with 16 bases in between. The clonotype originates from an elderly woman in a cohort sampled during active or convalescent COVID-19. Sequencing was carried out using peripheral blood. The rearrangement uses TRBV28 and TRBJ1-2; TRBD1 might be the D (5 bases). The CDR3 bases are TGTGCCAGCAGTTTGGAGGCAGGGAGGAAAGGCTACACCTTC. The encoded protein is CASSLEAGRKGYTF.